This entry is about one T cell receptor beta chain. Profiling relied on immunoSEQ multiplex PCR, and the TCRdb table lists in-frame clones only, not all of them. Counted here are more than 100,000 clones, 91% occurring once; the ten biggest clones make up 7.8%. Germline loops: CDR1 KGHSH, CDR2 LQKENI. V was pared by 0 bases and J by 1 base, with 5 bases between. The CDR3 is 14 residues long. This entry comes from a study of control samples from healthy donors and cancer patients. The receptor's source is a woman between 18 and 29 years old in good health. V and J are TRBV18 and TRBJ2-3; D gene unclear. Sequenced: blood. CDR3 bases: TGTGCCAGCTCACCACCCTGGGGCACAGATACGCAGTATTTT. This encodes CASSPPWGTDTQYF.